A single sample gave rise to the 5 T cell receptor beta chains below, sequenced in a study of early T cells in non-severe SARS-CoV-2 infection. TCRdb re-derived calls from the 5' RACE reads in MiXCR, one entry per CDR3 protein. The profile covers about 80,000 distinct CDR3 sequences, with roughly 12% appearing a single time and 15% to 18% taken by the ten largest. The sequencing here drew on whole blood, taken at baseline. These TCRs come from an adult who was a healthcare worker with PCR-confirmed SARS-CoV-2 infection or an uninfected control (not recorded which). The donor label of this sample is uncertain.

In its sample, this clonotype was seen a few times. The chain has TRBV6-2 or TRBV6-3 and TRBJ2-7; D gene ambiguous. Germline V gene lookup returns CDR1 MNHEY and CDR2 SVGEGT. CDR3 length equals 11 residues. V was trimmed by 6 bases and J by 2 bases, leaving 5 bases between them. CDR3 loop: CASRAAYEQYF. CDR3 nucleotide sequence: TGTGCCAGCAGAGCAGCCTACGAGCAGTACTTC.

Only a few counts were recorded for this clonotype. The chain couples TRBV12-3 or TRBV12-4 to TRBJ1-2, with TRBD1 as a possible D gene (6 bases). CDR3 length equals 14 residues. V lost 6 bases, J lost 2 bases, and 13 bases lay in between. Here the CDR3 reads CASRPPGTNYGYTF. For the CDR3, the DNA is TGTGCCAGCAGGCCCCCCGGGACAAACTATGGCTACACCTTC.

Ten or more counts support this clonotype. The V and J genes are TRBV27 and TRBJ2-7, with 8 bases that match TRBD1. This CDR3 has 15 residues. V shed 6 bases, J shed 6 bases, and the junction held 13 bases outside the gene matches. Germline values: CDR1 MNHEY, CDR2 SMNVEV (reference sequence). CDR3 region: CASRPGGERLGEQYF. In DNA, the CDR3 is TGTGCCAGCAGACCAGGGGGCGAGAGGTTGGGCGAGCAGTACTTC.

The CDR3 is CASSLGTRTEAFF. The CDR3 region has the DNA TGTGCCAGCAGTCTCGGGACGAGAACTGAAGCTTTCTTT. This chain connects TRBV12-3 or TRBV12-4 to TRBJ1-1; D may be TRBD1 (5 bases). The CDR3 totals 13 residues. The germline V and J ends were trimmed by 5 bases and 5 bases, with 12 bases remaining between them.

This clonotype was detected only a few times. V usage is TRBV29-1 and J usage is TRBJ2-5, with D uncertain. Germline V gene sequence: CDR1 SQVTM, CDR2 ANQGSEA. V lost 2 bases and J lost 1, with 5 bases in between. This CDR3 spans 12 amino acids. The CDR3 loop reads CSVEWFQETQYF. DNA of the CDR3: TGCAGCGTTGAATGGTTCCAAGAGACCCAGTACTTC.